These 24 T cell receptor beta chains were all obtained from the same sample, sequenced in a study of cytomegalovirus exposure and HLA in healthy donors. Primers for the PCR totalled 60 Vbeta and 13 Jbeta. Only in-frame clones appear in the TCRdb table, and some are missing; sequencing was by immunoSEQ multiplex PCR. The repertoire consists of 90,000 to 110,000 clones, with more than 60% occurring once and the leading ten covering about 8.3%. Sequences were obtained from PBMCs. These TCRs come from a woman aged 40 to 49 in good health and CMV-seropositive.

The V call is TRBV13, the J call TRBJ2-1, with 7 bases fitting TRBD2. Germline V CDR1 and CDR2: PRHDT, FYEKMQ (reference sequence). This CDR3 spans 15 amino acids. Germline trimming cut 4 bases from V and 5 bases from J; bases unmatched to any gene: 8. The CDR3 sequence is CASSSAGVGHNEQFF. In DNA, the CDR3 is TGTGCCAGCAGCTCGGCGGGAGTAGGCCACAATGAGCAGTTCTTC.

The rearrangement links TRBV28 to TRBJ2-1; 10 nucleotides match TRBD2. Germline-derived CDR1 and CDR2 are MDHEN and SYDVKM. The CDR3 length is 16 residues. Trimming at V came to 5 bases and at J to 2 bases, leaving 6 bases not matched to a gene. The CDR3: CASSERSGRAYNEQFF. In DNA form, the CDR3 reads TGTGCCAGCAGTGAACGGAGCGGGAGGGCCTACAATGAGCAGTTCTTC. Combining the CDR3 with reference TRBV28 and TRBJ2-1 gives the whole variable domain DVKVTQSSRYLVKRTGEKVFLECVQDMDHENMFWYRQDPGLGLRLIYFSYDVKMKEKGDIPEGYSVSREKKERFSLILESASTNQTSMYLCASSERSGRAYNEQFFGPGTRLTVL.

The rearrangement joins TRBV9 to TRBJ1-4; D is possibly TRBD1 (6 bases). V shed 3 bases and J shed 8 bases, with 17 bases lying between them. This CDR3 contains 15 residues. CDR1 SGDLS and CDR2 YYNGEE come from the germline V gene. The CDR3 DNA is TGTGCCAGCAGCGCTACAGGGAAGGTAGGGGAAAAACTGTTTTTT. It yields the protein CASSATGKVGEKLFF.

This clone was counted a single time. This CDR3 is also generated by other DNA sequences in the sample. The J gene is TRBJ2-5, the V gene TRBV5-1; 7 bases map to TRBD1. Germline V CDR1 and CDR2: SGHRS, YFSETQ. The V gene end was trimmed by 0 bases and the J gene end by 5 bases; junction bases not matched to a gene: 1. The CDR3 totals 13 residues. The CDR3 region is CASSLGGGETQYF. The CDR3 DNA follows: TGCGCCAGCAGCTTGGGAGGGGGCGAGACCCAGTACTTC.

The chain couples TRBV6-1 to TRBJ1-1; no clear D. The CDR3 is made up of 14 amino acids. Germline-derived CDR1 and CDR2 are MNHNS and SASEGT. Trimming took 3 bases from V and 3 from J, leaving 11 bases between them. The CDR3 loop reads CASSDSGSDTEAFF. Here the CDR3 DNA reads TGTGCCAGCAGTGATTCAGGATCGGACACTGAAGCTTTCTTT.

The genes are TRBV10-2 and TRBJ2-2; D is perhaps TRBD2 (6 bases). There are 14 residues in the CDR3. Trimming left V 3 bases short and J 7 bases short, with 12 bases between. CDR1 is WSHSY and CDR2 is SAAADI in the germline V gene. The CDR3, as DNA: TGCGCCAGCAGTGAAACTAGCCTCTACGGGGAGCTGTTTTTT. It encodes CASSETSLYGELFF.

The CDR3 DNA sequence: TGTGCCAGCGGGAGCACCCCTATGCAGTTCTTC. Its translation is CASGSTPMQFF. This chain links TRBV2 with TRBJ2-1; a possible D gene is TRBD2 (5 bases). The CDR3 runs 11 residues. V shed 8 bases and J shed 12 bases, with 14 bases lying between them. Germline V gives CDR1 SNHLY, CDR2 FYNNEI.

The V gene is TRBV7-9, the J gene TRBJ2-7; D is unclear. The CDR3 runs to 14 residues. Germline V gene data show CDR1 as SEHNR and CDR2 as FQNEAQ (reference sequence). The V gene lost 1 base and the J gene lost 4 bases, with 11 bases spanning the gap. The CDR3 nucleotides are TGTGCCAGCAGCTTAGAAGATCACGGGTACGAGCAGTACTTC. It translates to CASSLEDHGYEQYF.

This clone has just a few counts. J is TRBJ2-1 and V is TRBV7-9; maybe TRBD1 (6 bases). The V gene's germline CDR1 is SEHNR and CDR2 FQNEAQ (reference sequence). The CDR3 is 18 residues long. V lost 0 bases and J lost 9, with 24 bases in between. The CDR3 sequence: CASSLATQDSPTQGEQFF. The CDR3 DNA reads as TGTGCCAGCAGCTTAGCAACCCAGGACAGTCCGACACAGGGTGAGCAGTTCTTC.

V gene TRBV27 combines with J gene TRBJ2-7, with 9 bases lining up with TRBD2. The germline V gene encodes CDR1 MNHEY and CDR2 SMNVEV (reference sequence). With V trimmed by 1 base and J by 3 bases, 7 bases remained unmatched. This CDR3 spans 16 amino acids. DNA for the CDR3: TGTGCCAGCAGTTTATTTGGTAGCGGGGGTTTCTACGAGCAGTACTTC. Amino acids: CASSLFGSGGFYEQYF.

The CDR3 sequence: CASSIGLASGSVTGELFF. The DNA for the CDR3 is TGTGCCAGTAGTATAGGTTTGGCTAGCGGGAGTGTGACCGGGGAGCTGTTTTTT. The V and J genes are TRBV19 and TRBJ2-2, with 10 positions matching TRBD2. The CDR3 contains 18 residues. Trimming took 1 base from V and 5 from J; bases not matched to a gene: 10. Germline V gene lookup returns CDR1 LNHDA and CDR2 SQIVND (reference sequence).

V and J are TRBV5-6 and TRBJ1-1, with D possibly matching TRBD1 (5 bases). The CDR3 sequence is 11 residues long. From germline, CDR1 is SGHDT and CDR2 YYEEEE. Trimming shortened V by 3 bases and J by 8 bases, and 8 bases separated the two germline ends. CDR3 DNA sequence: TGTGCCAGCAGCTGGGGCGACGAAGCTTTCTTT. This translates into CASSWGDEAFF.

The chain is built from TRBV7-7 and TRBJ2-2; the match to TRBD2 covers 8 bases. The length of the CDR3 is 17 residues. Germline values: CDR1 SSHAT, CDR2 FNYEAQ (reference sequence). After removal of 4 bases from V and 5 bases from J, the junction contained 12 bases not matched to a gene. The CDR3 nucleotides read TGTGCCAGCAGCTCGGGAGGGGCAGCGGGAGTGACCGGGGAGCTGTTTTTT. It is translated as CASSSGGAAGVTGELFF.

The chain links TRBV7-8 to TRBJ2-7, with D possibly being TRBD1 (8 bases). V was trimmed by 6 bases and J by 2 bases, leaving 14 bases between them. This CDR3 comprises 14 residues. Per the germline V gene, CDR1 is SGHVS and CDR2 is FQNEAQ. CDR3 in amino acids: CASSSQGGAYEQYF. CDR3 sequence (DNA): TGTGCCAGCAGTTCACAGGGGGGGGCCTACGAGCAGTACTTC.

This chain connects TRBV11-2 to TRBJ2-3; 10 bases align to TRBD2. Germline V lookup: CDR1 SGHAT, CDR2 FQNNGV. J was trimmed by 2 bases and V by 8 bases; bases with no gene match: 4. This CDR3 has 14 amino acids. The CDR3 protein is CASASGGDTDTQYF. The CDR3 DNA follows: TGTGCCAGCGCTAGCGGGGGAGACACAGATACGCAGTATTTT.

The chain carries TRBV5-4 and TRBJ2-7; tentative D call: TRBD2 (5 bases). Looked up from germline, CDR1 is SGHNT and CDR2 is YYREEE (reference sequence). V was cut by 1 base and J by 6 bases, with 8 bases left in between. CDR3 length equals 12 residues. The CDR3 DNA reads TGTGCCAGCAGCTTGATCGCGGGCGAGCAGTACTTC. It yields the protein CASSLIAGEQYF.

V gene TRBV21-1 combines with J gene TRBJ2-7; TRBD1 reflects the table's D call only, with no check against the DNA. TRBV21-1 is a recognized pseudogene. The CDR3 sequence is 15 residues long. CDR3 in DNA: TGTGCCAGCAGCAAAGGGGCCCAGGGGGCCTACGAGCAGTACTTC. This sequence encodes CASSKGAQGAYEQYF.

In its sample, this clone was seen a few times. The V gene is TRBV11-3, the J gene TRBJ2-1; 13 nucleotides agree with TRBD2. This CDR3 is 14 amino acids long. The J segment lost 14 bases and the V segment lost 5 bases, leaving 9 bases of the junction unmatched. CDR1 SGHNT and CDR2 YENEEA come from the germline V gene. CDR3 DNA sequence: TGTGCCAGCAGCATTGGGACTAGCGGGACAGCTGAGTTCTTC. Protein product: CASSIGTSGTAEFF.

The chain is built from TRBV7-8 and TRBJ1-5; D ambiguous. The CDR3 contains 16 residues. V lost 4 bases and J 6 bases, leaving 19 bases between the germline ends. Per the germline V gene, CDR1 is SGHVS and CDR2 is FQNEAQ. In nucleotides, the CDR3 is TGTGCCAGCAGCTCCCTAAGAGGGCTAGGAAGTCAGCCCCAGCATTTT. This codes for CASSSLRGLGSQPQHF.

The CDR3 is CASSQHWPDRAYEQYF. The DNA for the CDR3 is TGTGCCAGCAGCCAACATTGGCCGGACAGGGCCTACGAGCAGTACTTC. The rearrangement joins TRBV14 to TRBJ2-7, with 8 bases aligning to TRBD1. CDR1 and CDR2 from the germline V gene are SGHDN and FVKESK. This CDR3 is built from 16 residues. Losses at the gene ends were 2 bases for V and 2 bases for J; bases not matched to a gene: 8.

This clone is a singleton in its sample. V is TRBV2 and J is TRBJ2-5; 7 bases agree with TRBD2. Per the germline V gene, CDR1 is SNHLY and CDR2 is FYNNEI. V lost 2 bases to trimming and J lost 5 bases; unmatched junction nucleotides: 11. This CDR3 spans 16 amino acids. Written as DNA, the CDR3 is TGTGCCAGCAGTGAAAGGTCAAACAGGCGGGAGGAGACCCAGTACTTC. The encoded protein is CASSERSNRREETQYF.

The chain uses TRBV27 and TRBJ2-1; weak D call: TRBD2 (6 bases). The CDR3 covers 14 residues. Looked up from germline, CDR1 is MNHEY and CDR2 is SMNVEV (reference sequence). Trimming left V 8 bases short and J 12 bases short, with 23 bases between. The CDR3 sequence: CASATTVTGDWQFF. CDR3 sequence (DNA): TGTGCCAGCGCAACCACCGTAACGGGAGATTGGCAGTTCTTC.

This chain joins TRBV9 and TRBJ2-2, with TRBD2 as a possible D gene (5 bases). This CDR3 has 15 amino acids. The germline V gene has CDR1 SGDLS and CDR2 YYNGEE. V dropped 1 base and J dropped 1 base, with 8 bases sitting between them. The CDR3 reads CASSVRGGNTGELFF. The CDR3 coding sequence is TGTGCCAGCAGCGTAAGAGGAGGGAACACCGGGGAGCTGTTTTTT.

The chain joins TRBV18 to TRBJ2-7; 10 positions match TRBD2. CDR1 KGHSH and CDR2 LQKENI come from the germline V gene. The length of the CDR3 is 16 residues. The V gene end was trimmed by 2 bases and the J gene end by 5 bases; junction bases not matched to a gene: 9. CDR3 nucleotide sequence: TGTGCCAGCTCACCAGTTAGGGGCAGCGGGGGGGACGAGCAGTACTTC. Encoded protein: CASSPVRGSGGDEQYF.